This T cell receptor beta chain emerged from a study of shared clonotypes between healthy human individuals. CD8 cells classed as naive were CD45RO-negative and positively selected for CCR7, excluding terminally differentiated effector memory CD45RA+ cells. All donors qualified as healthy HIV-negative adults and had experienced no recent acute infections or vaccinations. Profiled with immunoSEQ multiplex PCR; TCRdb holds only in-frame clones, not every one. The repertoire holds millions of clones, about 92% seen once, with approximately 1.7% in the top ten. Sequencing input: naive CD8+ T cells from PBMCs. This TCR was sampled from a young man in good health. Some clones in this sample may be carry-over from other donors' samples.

CDR3 in DNA: TGTGCCAGCAGGGGAGGTGACGACCTCTACGAGCAGTACTTC. Its protein is CASRGGDDLYEQYF. The V and J genes are TRBV28 and TRBJ2-7; TRBD2 might be the D (6 bases). Trimming pared 6 bases from V and 3 bases from J, leaving 15 bases between. Germline V lookup: CDR1 MDHEN, CDR2 SYDVKM. This CDR3 region has 14 residues.